The 10 T cell receptor beta chains below come from one sample, sequenced in a study of a mutant IDH1 vaccine in newly diagnosed glioma. Time point: week 47, end of study. Each dose of the vaccine consisted of 300 ug of mutant IDH1 20-mer peptide, with topical imiquimod. These TCRs are of unknown antigen specificity. TCRdb's copy holds only in-frame clones and misses some; the assay was immunoSEQ multiplex PCR. Of about 85,000 clones listed, about 90% are singletons. Material: PBMCs, obtained from a glioma patient whose treatment included an IDH1 peptide vaccine. The receptors here all came from a woman aged 45-59 years with glioma.

This clone showed up just a few times. The chain joins TRBV5-1 to TRBJ1-5, with D unresolved. CDR1 and CDR2 from the germline V gene are SGHRS and YFSETQ. This CDR3 region has 14 residues. V lost 5 bases to trimming and J lost 4 bases, with 13 bases between them. DNA for the CDR3: TGCGCCAGCAGTTCCTCCTGGGCGAATCAGCCCCAGCATTTT. It yields the protein CASSSSWANQPQHF.

The V and J genes are TRBV28 and TRBJ2-5; 7 positions match TRBD2. Germline lookup yields CDR1 MDHEN and CDR2 SYDVKM. V dropped 2 bases and J dropped 0; count of bases not matched to a gene: 6. This CDR3 is built from 16 residues. Here the CDR3 DNA reads TGTGCCAGCAGTTTAAGGGGAGCGGGGTACCAAGAGACCCAGTACTTC. Its protein product is CASSLRGAGYQETQYF.

This clone was seen a handful of times. The gene calls are TRBV5-1 and TRBJ2-1; 8 nucleotides align to TRBD1. After removal of 4 bases from V and 5 bases from J, the junction contained 8 bases not matched to a gene. CDR3 size: 15 residues. In germline, CDR1 is SGHRS, CDR2 YFSETQ. In DNA form, the CDR3 reads TGCGCCAGCAGCATCGGACAGGGCATCCACAATGAGCAGTTCTTC. It encodes CASSIGQGIHNEQFF. Full variable domain (missing parts from reference TRBV5-1 and TRBJ2-1): KAGVTQTPRYLIKTRGQQVTLSCSPISGHRSVSWYQQTPGQGLQFLFEYFSETQRNKGNFPGRFSGRQFSNSRSEMNVSTLELGDSALYLCASSIGQGIHNEQFFGPGTRLTVL.

The V and J genes are TRBV11-2 and TRBJ1-2, with 9 bases lining up with TRBD1. Germline CDR1 is SGHAT and CDR2 is FQNNGV. The CDR3 is 15 residues long. V lost 6 bases, J lost 3 bases, and 8 bases stayed unmatched. The chain's CDR3 is CASSPNRGRDYGYTF. DNA of the CDR3: TGTGCCAGCAGTCCCAACAGGGGGCGCGACTATGGCTACACCTTC. The whole variable domain, filled in from reference TRBV11-2 and TRBJ1-2, reads EAGVAQSPRYKIIEKRQSVAFWCNPISGHATLYWYQQILGQGPKLLIQFQNNGVVDDSQLPKDRFSAERLKGVDSTLKIQPAKLEDSAVYLCASSPNRGRDYGYTFGSGTRLTVV.

This rearrangement joins TRBV7-2 to TRBJ2-1; TRBD1 is a possible D gene (6 bases). Germline CDR1 and CDR2: SGHTA and FQGNSA. CDR3 size: 14 residues. Trimming removed 3 bases from V and 0 bases from J, with 6 bases in between. CDR3 residues: CASSLDSSYNEQFF. DNA for the CDR3: TGTGCCAGCAGCTTGGACAGCTCCTACAATGAGCAGTTCTTC.

The chain employs TRBV6-9 and TRBJ2-5, with TRBD2 matching 7 bases. Unmatched junction bases numbered 8, after V lost 8 bases and J lost 5 bases. CDR1 is MNHGY, CDR2 SVAAGI, per germline. This CDR3 has 13 amino acids. This chain's CDR3 is CASVREGRETQYF. The CDR3 bases are TGTGCCAGCGTGAGGGAGGGCCGTGAGACCCAGTACTTC.

V is TRBV4-1 and J is TRBJ2-7; the D call may be TRBD1 or TRBD2 (7 bases each). CDR1 is MGHRA, CDR2 YSYEKL, per germline. The CDR3 sequence is 15 residues long. V lost 4 bases, J lost 4 bases, and 17 bases lay in between. CDR3 residues: CASSPRNRGGYEQYF. DNA for the CDR3: TGCGCCAGCAGCCCCCGTAACAGGGGAGGGTACGAGCAGTACTTC.

The rearrangement uses TRBV5-1 and TRBJ2-1; maybe TRBD2 (5 bases). Trimming removed 0 bases from V and 2 bases from J, with 15 bases in between. Germline V gene sequence: CDR1 SGHRS, CDR2 YFSETQ. The CDR3 spans 17 residues. Here the CDR3 reads CASSLAPSASTYNEQFF. For the CDR3, the DNA is TGCGCCAGCAGCTTGGCCCCTTCCGCTAGCACCTACAATGAGCAGTTCTTC. The full variable domain, in which reference TRBV5-1 and TRBJ2-1 provide the parts outside the CDR3, is KAGVTQTPRYLIKTRGQQVTLSCSPISGHRSVSWYQQTPGQGLQFLFEYFSETQRNKGNFPGRFSGRQFSNSRSEMNVSTLELGDSALYLCASSLAPSASTYNEQFFGPGTRLTVL.

Here the CDR3 DNA reads TGTGCCAGCAGCTTGGGCCTCGATGGTTACACTGAAGCTTTCTTT. Translated, it gives CASSLGLDGYTEAFF. This chain uses TRBV7-8 with TRBJ1-1, with no clear D. The CDR3 length is 15 residues. CDR1 is SGHVS, CDR2 FQNEAQ, per germline. Trimming cost V 3 bases and J 3 bases, with 14 bases left between them.

V gene TRBV18 combines with J gene TRBJ2-7; D remains unclear. The CDR3 runs to 11 residues. Germline V gene data show CDR1 as KGHSH and CDR2 as LQKENI. V gave up 2 bases and J gave up 4 bases, with 3 bases separating them. CDR3 bases: TGTGCCAGCTCACCAGCTTACGAGCAGTACTTC. This codes for CASSPAYEQYF.